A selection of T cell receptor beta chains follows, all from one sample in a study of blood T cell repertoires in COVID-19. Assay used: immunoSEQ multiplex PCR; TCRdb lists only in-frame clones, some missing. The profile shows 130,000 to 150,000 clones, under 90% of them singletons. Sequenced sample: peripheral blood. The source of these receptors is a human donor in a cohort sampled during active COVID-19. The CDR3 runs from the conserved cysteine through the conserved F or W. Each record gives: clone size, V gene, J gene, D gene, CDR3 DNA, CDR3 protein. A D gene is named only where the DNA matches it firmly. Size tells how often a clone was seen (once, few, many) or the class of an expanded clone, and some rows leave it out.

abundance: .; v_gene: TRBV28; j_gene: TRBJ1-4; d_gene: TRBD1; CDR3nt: TGTGCCAGCAGTTTAGCGGCCAGGGGGGTCAGAAAACTGTTTTTT; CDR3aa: CASSLAARGVRKLFF
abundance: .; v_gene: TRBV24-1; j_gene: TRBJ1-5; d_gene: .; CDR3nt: TGTGCCACCAGTGATTTTATGGCCCAGCCCCAGCATTTT; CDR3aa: CATSDFMAQPQHF
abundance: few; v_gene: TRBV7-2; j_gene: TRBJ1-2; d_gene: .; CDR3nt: TGTGCCAGCAGCCCGCGAAGGGGCCATAACTATGGCTACACCTTC; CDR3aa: CASSPRRGHNYGYTF
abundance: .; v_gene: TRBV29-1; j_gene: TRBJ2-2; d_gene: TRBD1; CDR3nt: TGCAGCGTTAAACAGGGGGGCACCGGGGAGCTGTTTTTT; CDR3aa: CSVKQGGTGELFF
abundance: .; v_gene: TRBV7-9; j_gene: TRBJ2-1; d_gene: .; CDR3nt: TGTGCCAGCAGCTTAGAAGGCGTAGGGAGACGGCAGTTCTTC; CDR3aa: CASSLEGVGRRQFF
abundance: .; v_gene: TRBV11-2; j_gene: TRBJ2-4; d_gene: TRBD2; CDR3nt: TGTGCCAGCAGCCGAGTCGCCCTCTCCGGGGGGGTCAAAAACATTCAGTACTTC; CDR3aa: CASSRVALSGGVKNIQYF
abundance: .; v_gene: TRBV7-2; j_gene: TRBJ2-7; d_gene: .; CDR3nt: TGTGCCAGCAGCTTAGAGCAGGCGCCCTTCTACGAGCAGTACTTC; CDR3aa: CASSLEQAPFYEQYF
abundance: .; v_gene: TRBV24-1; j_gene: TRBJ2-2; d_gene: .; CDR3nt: TGTGCCACCAGTCGGGAGTCCGGGGAGCTGTTTTTT; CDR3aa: CATSRESGELFF
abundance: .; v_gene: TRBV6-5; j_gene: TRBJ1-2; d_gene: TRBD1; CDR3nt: TGTGCCAGCAGTTACTCATCGGACAGGGAATATGGCTACACCTTC; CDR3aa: CASSYSSDREYGYTF
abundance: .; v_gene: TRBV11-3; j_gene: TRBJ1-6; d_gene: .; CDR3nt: TGTGCCAGCAGCCGGGGGGGCCAACGGGATTCACCCCTCCACTTT; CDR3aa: CASSRGGQRDSPLHF
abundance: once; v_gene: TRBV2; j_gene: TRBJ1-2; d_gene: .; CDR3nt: TGTGCCGGTTCCATAGTACCGACCGGGGGCTACACCTTC; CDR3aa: CAGSIVPTGGYTF
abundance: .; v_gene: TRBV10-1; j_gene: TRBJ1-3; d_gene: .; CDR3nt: TGCGCCAGCAAAAACGGGACACCAATCTTAACTTACTCTGGAAACACCATATATTTT; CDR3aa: CASKNGTPILTYSGNTIYF
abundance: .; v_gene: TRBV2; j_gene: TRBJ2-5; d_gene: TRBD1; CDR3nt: TGTGCCAGCACAGGAACAGGGGATGGGACCCAGTACTTC; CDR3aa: CASTGTGDGTQYF
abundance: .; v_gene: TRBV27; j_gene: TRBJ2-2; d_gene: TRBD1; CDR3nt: TGTGCCAGCAGTGCCAAGACAGGGATGAACACCGGGGAGCTGTTTTTT; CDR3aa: CASSAKTGMNTGELFF
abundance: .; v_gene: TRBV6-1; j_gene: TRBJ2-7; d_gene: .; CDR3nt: TGTGCCAGCAGTGAAGGGAGAGACGAGCAGTACTTC; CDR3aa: CASSEGRDEQYF
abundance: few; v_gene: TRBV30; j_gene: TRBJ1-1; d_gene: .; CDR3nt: TGTGCCTGGATCAGGTTCTTTGGGAACACTGAAGCTTTCTTT; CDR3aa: CAWIRFFGNTEAFF
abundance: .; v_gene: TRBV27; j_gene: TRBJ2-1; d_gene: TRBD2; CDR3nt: TGTGCCAGCAGTTTTATTCCGTTGGGACTAGGGGATGAGCAGTTCTTC; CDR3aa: CASSFIPLGLGDEQFF
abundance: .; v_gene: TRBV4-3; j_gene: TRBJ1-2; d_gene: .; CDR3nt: TGCGCCAGCAGCCAAGGCCGGGGATATGGCTACACCTTC; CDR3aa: CASSQGRGYGYTF
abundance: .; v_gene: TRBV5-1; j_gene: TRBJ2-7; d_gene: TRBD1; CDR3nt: TGCGCCAGCAGTCACACAGGGGGAACCATGGAGTACGAGCAGTACTTC; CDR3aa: CASSHTGGTMEYEQYF
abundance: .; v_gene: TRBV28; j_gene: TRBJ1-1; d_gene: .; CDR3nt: TGTGCCAGCTTGGAGGGAAACACTGAAGCTTTCTTT; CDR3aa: CASLEGNTEAFF
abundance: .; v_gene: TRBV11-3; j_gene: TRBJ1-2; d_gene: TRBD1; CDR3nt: TGTGCCAGCAGCGCGGGACAGACGGGTGGCTACACCTTC; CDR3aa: CASSAGQTGGYTF
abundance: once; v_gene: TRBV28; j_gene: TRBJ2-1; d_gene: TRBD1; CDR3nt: TGTGCCAGCAGTCTGACAGGGCTCTACAATGAGCAGTTCTTC; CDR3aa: CASSLTGLYNEQFF
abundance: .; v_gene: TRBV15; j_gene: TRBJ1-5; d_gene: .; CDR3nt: TGTGCCACCAGCAGAGGGGGGCTGAATCAGCCCCAGCATTTT; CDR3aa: CATSRGGLNQPQHF
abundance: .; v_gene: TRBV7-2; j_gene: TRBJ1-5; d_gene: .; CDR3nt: TGTGCCAGCAGCTTAGTGTCCAGACTGAATCAGCCCCAGCATTTT; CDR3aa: CASSLVSRLNQPQHF
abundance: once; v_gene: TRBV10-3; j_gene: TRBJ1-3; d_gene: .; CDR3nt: TGTGCCATCTCTACAGGGTACTCTGGAAACACCATATATTTT; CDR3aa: CAISTGYSGNTIYF
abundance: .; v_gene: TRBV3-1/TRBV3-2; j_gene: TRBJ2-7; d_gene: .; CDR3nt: TGTGCCAGCACCCCAGTGGGGCCCCGAGAGCAGTACTTC; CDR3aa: CASTPVGPREQYF
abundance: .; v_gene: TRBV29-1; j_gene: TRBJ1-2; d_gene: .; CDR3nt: TGCAGCGTTGGTCAGGGTTCAGGGGGCTACACCTTC; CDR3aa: CSVGQGSGGYTF
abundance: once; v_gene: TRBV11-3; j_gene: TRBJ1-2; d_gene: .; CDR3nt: TGTGCCAGCAGCCAGGAAGGGGACTACACCTTC; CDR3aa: CASSQEGDYTF
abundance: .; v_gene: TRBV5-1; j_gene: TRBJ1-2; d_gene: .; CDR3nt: TGCGCCAGCAGAGAAGGGGTCGATGGCTACACCTTC; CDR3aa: CASREGVDGYTF
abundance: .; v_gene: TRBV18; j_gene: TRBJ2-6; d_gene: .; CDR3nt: TGTGCCAGCTCACCGCCAGGAAATGTCCTGACTTTC; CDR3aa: CASSPPGNVLTF
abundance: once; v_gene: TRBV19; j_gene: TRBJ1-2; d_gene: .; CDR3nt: TGTGCCAGTAGTATATCTCTCGGCAGGGTCTATGGCTACACCTTC; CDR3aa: CASSISLGRVYGYTF
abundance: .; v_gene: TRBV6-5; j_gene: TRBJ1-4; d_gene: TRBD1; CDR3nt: TGTGCCAGCAGTCCCCGACAGGGCCATGGAGAAAAACTGTTTTTT; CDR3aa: CASSPRQGHGEKLFF
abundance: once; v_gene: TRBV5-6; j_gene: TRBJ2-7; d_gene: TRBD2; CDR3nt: TGTGCCAGCACCCCGGGAGGCGGCGTGGGGCAGTACTTC; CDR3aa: CASTPGGGVGQYF
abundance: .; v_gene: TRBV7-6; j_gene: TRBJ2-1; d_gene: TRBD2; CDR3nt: TGTGCCAGCAGTCAAATAACCGGGACTAGCGGATCTATTCGGAATGAGCAGTTCTTC; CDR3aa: CASSQITGTSGSIRNEQFF
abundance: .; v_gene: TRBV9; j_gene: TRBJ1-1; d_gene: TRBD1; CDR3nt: TGTGCCAGCAGCGTAACCTGGGGACAGGGCCGTAACACTGAAGCTTTCTTT; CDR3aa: CASSVTWGQGRNTEAFF
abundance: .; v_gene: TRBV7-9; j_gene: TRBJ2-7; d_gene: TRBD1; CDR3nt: TGTGCCAGCAGCTTAGGGGGGACAGGGGGATACGAGCAGTACTTC; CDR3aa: CASSLGGTGGYEQYF
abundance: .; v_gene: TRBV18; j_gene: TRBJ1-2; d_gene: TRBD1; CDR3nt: TGTGCCAGCTCACCACAAAACAGGGGGCTCTATGGCTACACCTTC; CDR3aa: CASSPQNRGLYGYTF
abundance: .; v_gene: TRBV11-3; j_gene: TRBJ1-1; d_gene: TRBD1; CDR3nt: TGTGCCAGCAGCCCCACAGGGGGCGTGGAAGCTTTCTTT; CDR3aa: CASSPTGGVEAFF
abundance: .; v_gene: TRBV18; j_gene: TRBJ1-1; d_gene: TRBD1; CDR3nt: TGTGCCAGCTCACAGGGGGCGGTTCAGACTGAAGCTTTCTTT; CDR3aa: CASSQGAVQTEAFF
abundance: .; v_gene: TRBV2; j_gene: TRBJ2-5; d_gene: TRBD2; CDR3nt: TGTGCCAGCAGTCCCGGACTAGCGGGGGGGCCCCCGTACTTC; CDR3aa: CASSPGLAGGPPYF
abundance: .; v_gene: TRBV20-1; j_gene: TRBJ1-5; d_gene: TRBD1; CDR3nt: TGCAGTGCTAGTCCCGGGACAGCTTATCAGCCCCAGCATTTT; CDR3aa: CSASPGTAYQPQHF
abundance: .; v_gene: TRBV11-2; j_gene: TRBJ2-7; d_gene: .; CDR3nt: TGTGCCAGCAGCTTAGGTCAGGCCATCTCCTACGAGCAGTACTTC; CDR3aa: CASSLGQAISYEQYF
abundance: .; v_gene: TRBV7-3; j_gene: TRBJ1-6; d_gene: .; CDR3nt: TGTGCCAGCAGCTTAACCGCCGGGACAAGTTCACCCCTCCACTTT; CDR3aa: CASSLTAGTSSPLHF
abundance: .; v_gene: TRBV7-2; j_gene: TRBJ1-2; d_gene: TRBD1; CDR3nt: TGTGCCAGCAGCTCTGGGACAGGGGTACACTATGGCTACACCTTC; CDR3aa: CASSSGTGVHYGYTF
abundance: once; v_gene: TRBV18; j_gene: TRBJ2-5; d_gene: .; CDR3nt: TGTGCCAGCTCACCGCCGGGACAACCCCAAGAGACCCAGTACTTC; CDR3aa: CASSPPGQPQETQYF
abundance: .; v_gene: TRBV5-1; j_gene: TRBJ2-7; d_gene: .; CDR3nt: TGCGCCAGCAGCGAGACTAGCTCCTACGAGCAGTACTTC; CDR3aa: CASSETSSYEQYF
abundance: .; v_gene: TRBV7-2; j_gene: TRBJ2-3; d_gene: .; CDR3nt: TGTGCCAGCAGCTTAAACACCGACACAGATACGCAGTATTTT; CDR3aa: CASSLNTDTDTQYF
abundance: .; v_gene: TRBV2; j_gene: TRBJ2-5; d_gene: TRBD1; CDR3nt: TGTGCCAGCAGTACCGGACAGGGGATTACTCAGGAGACCCAGTACTTC; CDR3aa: CASSTGQGITQETQYF